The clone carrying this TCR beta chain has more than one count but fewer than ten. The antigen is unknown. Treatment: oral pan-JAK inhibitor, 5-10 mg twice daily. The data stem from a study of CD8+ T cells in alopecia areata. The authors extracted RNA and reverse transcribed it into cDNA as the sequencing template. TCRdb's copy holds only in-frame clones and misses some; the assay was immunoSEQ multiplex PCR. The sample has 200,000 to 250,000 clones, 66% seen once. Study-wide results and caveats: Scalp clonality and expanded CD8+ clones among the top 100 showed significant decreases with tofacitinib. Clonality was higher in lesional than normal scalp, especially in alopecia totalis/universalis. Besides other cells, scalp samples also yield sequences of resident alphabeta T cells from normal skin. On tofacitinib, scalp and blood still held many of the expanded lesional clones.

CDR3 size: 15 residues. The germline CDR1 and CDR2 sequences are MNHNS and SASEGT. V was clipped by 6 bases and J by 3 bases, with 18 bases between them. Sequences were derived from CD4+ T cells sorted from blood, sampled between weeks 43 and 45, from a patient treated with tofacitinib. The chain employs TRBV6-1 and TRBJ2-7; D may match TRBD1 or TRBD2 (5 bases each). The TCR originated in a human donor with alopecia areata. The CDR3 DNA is TGTGCCAGCAGCGGCCGGGACGCATTAAGCTACGAGCAGTACTTC. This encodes CASSGRDALSYEQYF.